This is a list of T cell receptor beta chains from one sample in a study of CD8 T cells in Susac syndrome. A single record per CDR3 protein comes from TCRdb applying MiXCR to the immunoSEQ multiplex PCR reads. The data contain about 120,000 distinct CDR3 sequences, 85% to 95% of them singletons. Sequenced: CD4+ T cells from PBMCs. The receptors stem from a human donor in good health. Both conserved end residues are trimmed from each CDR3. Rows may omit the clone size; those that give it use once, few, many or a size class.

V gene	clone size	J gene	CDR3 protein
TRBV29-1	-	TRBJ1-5	SVGATDLNQPQH
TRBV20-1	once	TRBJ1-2	SARALNYGYT
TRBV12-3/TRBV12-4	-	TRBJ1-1	ASSLGEMNTEAF
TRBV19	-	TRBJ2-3	ASKEGADTQY
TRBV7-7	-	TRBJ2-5	ASSLGTGRPETQY
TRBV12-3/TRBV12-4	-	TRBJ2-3	ASKRLAGGPDTQY
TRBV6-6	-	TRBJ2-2	ASSYGGGNTGELF
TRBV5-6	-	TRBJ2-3	ASSSSGVRYTQY
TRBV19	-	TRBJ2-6	ASKAGPGGANVLT
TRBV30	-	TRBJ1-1	AWSVMDPGAF
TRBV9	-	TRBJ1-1	ASSALPNVGTEAF
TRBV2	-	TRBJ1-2	ASRADSAPNYGYT
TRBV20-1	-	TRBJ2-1	SARVGLAGHEQF
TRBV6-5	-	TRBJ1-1	ASSSALGVFAEAF
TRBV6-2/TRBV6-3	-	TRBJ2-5	ASGEETQY
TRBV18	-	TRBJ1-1	ASSPEARGVNTEAF
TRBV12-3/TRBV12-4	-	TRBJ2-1	ASSLDGSGSYNEQF
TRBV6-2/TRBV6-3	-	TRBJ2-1	ASSSITSGRNEQF